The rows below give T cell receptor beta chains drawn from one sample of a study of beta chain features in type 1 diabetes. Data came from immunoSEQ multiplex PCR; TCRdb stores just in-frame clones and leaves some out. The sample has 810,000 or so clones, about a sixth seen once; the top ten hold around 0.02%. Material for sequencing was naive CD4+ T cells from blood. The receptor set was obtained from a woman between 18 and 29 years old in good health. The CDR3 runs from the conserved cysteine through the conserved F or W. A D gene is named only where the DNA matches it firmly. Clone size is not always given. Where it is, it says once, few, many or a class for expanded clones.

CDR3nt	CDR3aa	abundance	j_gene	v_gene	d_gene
TGTGCCAGCAGCCGGGGACTAGCGGGAGAATGGAGGACAGAGACCCAGTACTTC	CASSRGLAGEWRTETQYF	.	TRBJ2-5	TRBV14	TRBD2
TGTGCCAGCAGCCCCCTATTCTATGGCTACACCTTC	CASSPLFYGYTF	few	TRBJ1-2	TRBV7-9	.
TGCAGCGTTGTAGCCCGCGGGCGCTACAATGAGCAGTTCTTC	CSVVARGRYNEQFF	few	TRBJ2-1	TRBV29-1	.
TGTGCCTGCAGCCCTCTGAGCTCCTACAATGAGCAGTTCTTC	CACSPLSSYNEQFF	once	TRBJ2-1	TRBV13	.
TGTGCCACCAGCGGACAGGACAGCTATGGCTACACCTTC	CATSGQDSYGYTF	.	TRBJ1-2	TRBV15	TRBD1
TGTGCCAGCAGGCCGAGCGGTGCGGAGACCCAGTACTTC	CASRPSGAETQYF	few	TRBJ2-5	TRBV7-9	.
TGTGCCAGTGTGACTAGCGGGAGTGTGCATGAGCAGTTCTTC	CASVTSGSVHEQFF	few	TRBJ2-1	TRBV28	TRBD2
TGTGCCAGCAGCCCGAGGACAAGTTCCCTCTACGAGCAGTACTTC	CASSPRTSSLYEQYF	.	TRBJ2-7	TRBV7-2	.
TGCGCCAGCAGTCGGACAGGGGACACTGAAGCTTTCTTT	CASSRTGDTEAFF	few	TRBJ1-1	TRBV5-1	TRBD1
TGTGCCAGCAGCTTAGGGCGAAGCTCCTACGAGCAGTACTTC	CASSLGRSSYEQYF	few	TRBJ2-7	TRBV7-2	.